These T cell receptor beta chains were read from a single sample in a study of vaccination and CD4 T cells after COVID-19. TCRdb reprocessed the PCR reads via MiXCR and lists one record per CDR3 protein. The sample has about 40,000 distinct CDR3 sequences, about 35% seen once; the top ten hold under 6.5%. The specimen was CD4+ T cells from blood, collected about 7 months after SARS-CoV-2 vaccination. The receptor set was obtained from a human donor who had recovered from COVID-19. Each CDR3 is given with its conserved first and last residue. A D gene is named only where the DNA matches it firmly. Rows may omit the clone size; those that give it use once, few, many or a size class.

D	V	J	size	CDR3	DNA
-	TRBV20-1	TRBJ2-4	-	CSVTLAKNIQYF	TGCAGTGTGACACTAGCCAAAAACATTCAGTACTTC
-	TRBV6-2/TRBV6-3	TRBJ2-3	-	CASSGWWSTDTQYF	TGTGCCAGCAGCGGATGGTGGAGCACAGATACGCAGTATTTT
-	TRBV7-9	TRBJ1-6	few	CASSLTRSSYNSPLHF	TGTGCCAGCAGCTTAACGAGGAGCTCCTATAATTCACCCCTCCACTTT
-	TRBV7-3	TRBJ1-2	-	CASSLSPGGFPYGYTF	TGTGCCAGCAGCTTATCCCCCGGGGGCTTCCCTTATGGCTACACCTTC
-	TRBV6-1	TRBJ1-3	-	CASSEGPARNTIYF	TGTGCCAGCAGCGAAGGCCCGGCGCGAAACACCATATATTTT
TRBD2	TRBV27	TRBJ2-1	-	CASSITASGLLSYNEQFF	TGTGCCAGCAGTATCACCGCGTCGGGACTACTATCCTACAATGAGCAGTTCTTC
-	TRBV7-9	TRBJ2-5	-	CASSLISGETQYF	TGTGCCAGCAGCTTGATAAGTGGCGAGACCCAGTACTTC
-	TRBV7-3	TRBJ2-1	few	CASSLTTSSYNEQFF	TGTGCCAGCAGCTTAACGACAAGCTCCTACAATGAGCAGTTCTTC
TRBD1	TRBV19	TRBJ1-5	few	CASRLDGTVYSNQPQHF	TGTGCCAGTAGGCTCGATGGGACAGTCTATAGCAATCAGCCCCAGCATTTT
-	TRBV6-1	TRBJ1-2	-	CASSEWASGYGYTF	TGTGCCAGCAGTGAATGGGCAAGCGGGTATGGCTACACCTTC
-	TRBV6-5	TRBJ2-3	once	CASSYGVAATDTQYF	TGTGCCAGCAGTTACGGGGTAGCGGCCACAGATACGCAGTATTTT
-	TRBV4-2	TRBJ2-3	-	CASSQEREWADTQYF	TGTGCCAGCAGCCAAGAGAGGGAGTGGGCAGATACGCAGTATTTT
-	TRBV6-4	TRBJ2-2	medium-sized	CASSDSDTGELFF	TGTGCCAGCAGTGACTCCGACACCGGGGAGCTGTTTTTT
-	TRBV27	TRBJ1-6	-	CASSLSVGNNSPLHF	TGTGCCAGCAGTTTATCAGTAGGTAATAATTCACCCCTCCACTTT
-	TRBV23-1	TRBJ2-7	-	CASISAVGSYEQYF	TGCGCCAGCATCTCAGCGGTTGGGTCCTACGAGCAGTACTTC
-	TRBV6-1	TRBJ2-7	-	CASSAWEAGEQYF	TGTGCCAGCAGTGCTTGGGAAGCAGGCGAGCAGTACTTC
TRBD1	TRBV6-5	TRBJ1-1	-	CASSFTGEGTEAFF	TGTGCCAGCAGTTTTACAGGGGAGGGGACTGAAGCTTTCTTT
-	TRBV20-1	TRBJ2-3	-	CSAPDPRSTDTQYF	TGCAGTGCACCCGACCCGAGGTCCACAGATACGCAGTATTTT
-	TRBV25-1	TRBJ2-2	-	CASSQVGSGELFF	TGTGCCAGCAGCCAGGTTGGGAGCGGGGAGCTGTTTTTT
-	TRBV20-1	TRBJ2-2	-	CSARDWEHANTGELFF	TGCAGTGCTAGAGATTGGGAGCACGCGAACACCGGGGAGCTGTTTTTT
-	TRBV20-1	TRBJ1-1	-	CSARGGSLNTEAFF	TGCAGTGCTAGGGGTGGCAGCTTGAACACTGAAGCTTTCTTT
-	TRBV19	TRBJ2-3	-	CASSIAAADTQYF	TGTGCCAGTAGTATAGCAGCCGCAGATACGCAGTATTTT
-	TRBV7-9	TRBJ1-1	-	CASSRGNWEPTEAFF	TGTGCCAGCAGCCGAGGGAACTGGGAACCCACTGAAGCTTTCTTT
-	TRBV20-1	TRBJ1-6	-	CSAREPLGPNNSPLHF	TGCAGTGCTAGGGAACCCCTGGGGCCTAATAATTCACCCCTCCACTTT
TRBD2	TRBV10-1	TRBJ2-1	-	CASSALAGPNEQFF	TGCGCCAGCAGTGCCCTAGCGGGGCCGAATGAGCAGTTCTTC
TRBD1	TRBV6-4	TRBJ2-5	many	CASSDSQLQGSWETQYF	TGTGCCAGCAGTGACTCTCAATTACAGGGGTCATGGGAGACCCAGTACTTC
TRBD2	TRBV20-1	TRBJ2-5	few	CSASSAGGLETQYF	TGCAGTGCTAGTTCGGCGGGAGGGTTGGAGACCCAGTACTTC
-	TRBV7-6	TRBJ2-1	few	CASSLRPGRNEQFF	TGTGCCAGCAGCTTACGTCCGGGCCGCAATGAGCAGTTCTTC
-	TRBV6-1	TRBJ2-2	-	CASSDLRDTGELFF	TGTGCCAGCAGTGACTTGAGGGACACCGGGGAGCTGTTTTTT
TRBD2	TRBV20-1	TRBJ2-7	few	CSARGTSGRIEQYF	TGCAGTGCTAGAGGGACTAGCGGGAGAATCGAGCAGTACTTC
-	TRBV10-3	TRBJ1-6	few	CAISESGNTPLHF	TGTGCCATCAGTGAGTCGGGGAATACACCCCTCCACTTT
TRBD1	TRBV7-2	TRBJ2-2	-	CASSLQRQGRYTGELFF	TGTGCCAGCAGCCTACAAAGACAGGGGCGGTACACCGGGGAGCTGTTTTTT
TRBD1	TRBV6-1	TRBJ2-7	-	CASSAGTGGEQYF	TGTGCCAGCAGTGCCGGGACAGGGGGCGAGCAGTACTTC
-	TRBV20-1	TRBJ2-2	few	CSARDPGTENTGELFF	TGCAGTGCTAGAGACCCCGGGACGGAAAACACCGGGGAGCTGTTTTTT
-	TRBV6-5	TRBJ2-7	few	CASSYSLRNEQYF	TGTGCCAGCAGTTACTCTTTGCGGAACGAGCAGTACTTC
TRBD2	TRBV27	TRBJ2-7	-	CASSSQSGRAYEQYF	TGTGCCAGCAGTTCCCAGAGCGGGAGGGCCTACGAGCAGTACTTC
TRBD2	TRBV19	TRBJ2-1	few	CASSISGRSHNEQFF	TGTGCCAGTAGTATCAGCGGGAGGTCGCACAATGAGCAGTTCTTC